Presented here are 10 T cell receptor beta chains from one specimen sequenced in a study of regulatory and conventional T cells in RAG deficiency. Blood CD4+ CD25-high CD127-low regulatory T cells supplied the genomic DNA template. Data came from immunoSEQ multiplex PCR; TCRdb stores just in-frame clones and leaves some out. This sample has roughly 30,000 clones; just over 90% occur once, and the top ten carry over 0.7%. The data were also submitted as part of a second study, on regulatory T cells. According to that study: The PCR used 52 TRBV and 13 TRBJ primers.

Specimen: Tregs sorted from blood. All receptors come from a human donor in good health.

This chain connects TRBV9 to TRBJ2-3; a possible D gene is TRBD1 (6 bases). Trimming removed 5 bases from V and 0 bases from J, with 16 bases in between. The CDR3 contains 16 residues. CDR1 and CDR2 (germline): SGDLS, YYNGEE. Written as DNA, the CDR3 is TGTGCCAGCAGTGTTCGAGGGGGATTGAGCACAGATACGCAGTATTTT. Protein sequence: CASSVRGGLSTDTQYF.

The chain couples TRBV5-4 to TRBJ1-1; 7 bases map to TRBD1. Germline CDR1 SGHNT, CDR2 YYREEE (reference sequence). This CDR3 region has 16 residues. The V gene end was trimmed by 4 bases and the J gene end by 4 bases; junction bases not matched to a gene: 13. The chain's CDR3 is CASSLDPTGRGTEAFF. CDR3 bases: TGTGCCAGCAGCCTGGATCCGACAGGGAGGGGCACTGAAGCTTTCTTT.

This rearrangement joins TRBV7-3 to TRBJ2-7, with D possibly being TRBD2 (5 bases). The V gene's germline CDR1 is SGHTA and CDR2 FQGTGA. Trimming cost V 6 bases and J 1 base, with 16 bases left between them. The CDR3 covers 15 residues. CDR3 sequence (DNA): TGTGCCAGCAGTTCCCCCGGGATCCCATCCTACGAGCAGTACTTC. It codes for CASSSPGIPSYEQYF.

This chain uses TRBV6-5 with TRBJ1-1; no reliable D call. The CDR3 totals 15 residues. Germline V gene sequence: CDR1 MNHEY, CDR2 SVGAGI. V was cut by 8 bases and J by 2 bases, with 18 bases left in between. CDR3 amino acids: CASLPGTIINTEAFF. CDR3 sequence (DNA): TGTGCCAGCTTGCCGGGCACTATTATCAACACTGAAGCTTTCTTT.

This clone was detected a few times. The CDR3 DNA reads TGTGCTAGTGCCCAGTACCGGACAGGGGTTTCACCCCTCCACTTT. Translated: CASAQYRTGVSPLHF. The rearrangement uses TRBV12-5 and TRBJ1-6; 9 nucleotides agree with TRBD1. The V and J ends lost 7 bases and 9 bases, in that order; junction bases with no gene match: 10. CDR3 length: 15 residues. Germline CDR1 reads LGHNT; CDR2 reads FRNRAP. The full variable domain, in which reference TRBV12-5 and TRBJ1-6 provide the parts outside the CDR3, is DARVTQTPRHKVTEMGQEVTMRCQPILGHNTVFWYRQTMMQGLELLAYFRNRAPLDDSGMPKDRFSAEMPDATLATLKIQPSEPRDSAVYFCASAQYRTGVSPLHFGNGTRLTVT.

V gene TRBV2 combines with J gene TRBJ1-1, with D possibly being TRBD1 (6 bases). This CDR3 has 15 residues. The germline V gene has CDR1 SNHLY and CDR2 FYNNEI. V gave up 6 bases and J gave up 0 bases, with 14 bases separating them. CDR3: CASSRDNLMNTEAFF. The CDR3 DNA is TGTGCCAGCAGCCGGGACAACCTCATGAACACTGAAGCTTTCTTT.

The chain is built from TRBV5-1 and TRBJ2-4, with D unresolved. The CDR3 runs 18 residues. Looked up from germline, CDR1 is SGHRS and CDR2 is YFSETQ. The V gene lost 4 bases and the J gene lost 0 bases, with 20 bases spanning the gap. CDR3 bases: TGCGCCAGCAGCCCTCCAAGGCTATCGGCTCTAGCCAAAAACATTCAGTACTTC. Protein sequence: CASSPPRLSALAKNIQYF.

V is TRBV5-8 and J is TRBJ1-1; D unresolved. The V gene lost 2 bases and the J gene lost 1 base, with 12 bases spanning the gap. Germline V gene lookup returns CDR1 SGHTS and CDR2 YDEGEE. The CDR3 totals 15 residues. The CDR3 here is CASSFWIRANTEAFF. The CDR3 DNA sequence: TGTGCCAGCAGCTTCTGGATTAGGGCGAACACTGAAGCTTTCTTT. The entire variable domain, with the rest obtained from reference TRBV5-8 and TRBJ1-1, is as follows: EAGVTQSPTHLIKTRGQQATLRCSPISGHTSVYWYQQALGLGLQFLLWYDEGEERNRGNFPPRFSGRQFPNYSSELNVNALELEDSALYLCASSFWIRANTEAFFGQGTRLTVV.

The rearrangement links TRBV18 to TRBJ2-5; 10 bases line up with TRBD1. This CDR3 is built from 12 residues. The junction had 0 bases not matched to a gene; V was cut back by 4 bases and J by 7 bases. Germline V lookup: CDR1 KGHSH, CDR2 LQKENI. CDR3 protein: CASSRQGATQYF. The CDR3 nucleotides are TGTGCCAGCTCACGACAGGGGGCGACCCAGTACTTC.

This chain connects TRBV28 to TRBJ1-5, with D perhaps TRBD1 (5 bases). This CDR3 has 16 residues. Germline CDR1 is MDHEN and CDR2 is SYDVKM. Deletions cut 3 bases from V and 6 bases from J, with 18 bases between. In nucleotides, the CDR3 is TGTGCCAGCAGTTTCCCCTCCGGGGCCGGGAGTCAGCCCCAGCATTTT. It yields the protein CASSFPSGAGSQPQHF. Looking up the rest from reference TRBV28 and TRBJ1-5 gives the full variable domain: DVKVTQSSRYLVKRTGEKVFLECVQDMDHENMFWYRQDPGLGLRLIYFSYDVKMKEKGDIPEGYSVSREKKERFSLILESASTNQTSMYLCASSFPSGAGSQPQHFGDGTRLSIL.